A selection of T cell receptor beta chains follows, all from one sample in a study of blood T cell repertoires in COVID-19. The repertoire was sequenced with immunoSEQ multiplex PCR; TCRdb's copy has only in-frame clones and lacks some. Here the sample spans about 140,000 clones, approximately 80% being singletons. Sequencing was performed on peripheral blood. Source of these receptors: a woman aged 80 or over with active or convalescent COVID-19. Both conserved end residues are part of each CDR3. A D gene is named only where the DNA matches it firmly. Size is stated for part of the rows, as once, few or many counts, or as a class when the clone is expanded.

>TRBJ1-2|TRBV5-1|NA|NA
TGCGCCAGCAGCGCGGTGGGGGGTTCCTTCTATGGCTACACCTTC
CASSAVGGSFYGYTF
>TRBJ1-2|TRBV11-2|few|NA
TGTGCCAGCAGCTTAGATCCCGGTACAGCTAACTATGGCTACACCTTC
CASSLDPGTANYGYTF
>TRBJ2-2|TRBV11-2|NA|TRBD2
TGTGCCAGCAGCTTAGCCGCGGGGGGGTACACCGGGGAGCTGTTTTTT
CASSLAAGGYTGELFF
>TRBJ2-7|TRBV5-1|NA|NA
TGCGCCAGAGGGGTGCAAATTTACGAGCAGTACTTC
CARGVQIYEQYF
>TRBJ1-2|TRBV7-8|NA|NA
TGTGCCAGCAGCGGACGCGCGAGGGGGATTGGTGGCTACACCTTC
CASSGRARGIGGYTF
>TRBJ1-5|TRBV6-5|NA|NA
TGTGCCAGCAGCGACCCAGGGAGCAATCAGCCCCAGCATTTT
CASSDPGSNQPQHF
>TRBJ1-2|TRBV10-3|NA|TRBD1
TGTGCCATCAGTGAGTCTATCGGGACAGGGGATAATGGCTACACCTTC
CAISESIGTGDNGYTF
>TRBJ1-2|TRBV7-2|once|TRBD1
TGTGCCAGCAGCGGGGGGACAGGGGATAACTATGGCTACACCTTC
CASSGGTGDNYGYTF
>TRBJ2-5|TRBV7-3|once|TRBD2
TGTGCCAGCAGCTCTAGCGGGGGGAAAGAGACCCAGTACTTC
CASSSSGGKETQYF
>TRBJ1-5|TRBV20-1|NA|TRBD1
TGCAGTGCTAGTAAAGGGACAGGTAGCAATCAGCCCCAGCATTTT
CSASKGTGSNQPQHF
>TRBJ1-5|TRBV9|NA|NA
TGTGCCAGCAGCGCGACAGATAGCAATCAGCCCCAGCATTTT
CASSATDSNQPQHF
>TRBJ2-7|TRBV21-1|NA|NA
TGTGCCAGCAGCAAAGAATCTTGGAGACCGGGGGCCTACGAGCAGTACTTC
CASSKESWRPGAYEQYF
>TRBJ1-6|TRBV9|NA|NA
TGTGCCAGCAGCGTAGCGGGAAAGATTTCACCCCTCCACTTT
CASSVAGKISPLHF
>TRBJ1-2|TRBV15|NA|NA
TGTGCCACCAGCAGAGATGCTGCGACAGGCGGCTATGGCTACACCTTC
CATSRDAATGGYGYTF
>TRBJ1-5|TRBV23-1|NA|NA
TGCGCCAGCAGCCGGGTTTCGTCTCCCCAGCATTTT
CASSRVSSPQHF
>TRBJ2-5|TRBV10-2|once|TRBD2
TGCGCCAGCAGCATCGGACTAGCGGGGGTGGGAGAGACCCAGTACTTC
CASSIGLAGVGETQYF
>TRBJ2-7|TRBV28|NA|NA
TGTGCCAGCAGAAACCAACAGTCAGGCTCCTACGAGCAGTACTTC
CASRNQQSGSYEQYF
>TRBJ2-7|TRBV10-2|NA|NA
TGCGCCAGCAGTGAGTCGCGTTTATTCACCTCAACAGGAGCTTCCTACGAGCAGTACTTC
CASSESRLFTSTGASYEQYF
>TRBJ2-5|TRBV4-3|NA|NA
TGCGCCAGCAGCCCCCAGCATTTACAGGGGAGGGAGACCCAGTACTTC
CASSPQHLQGRETQYF
>TRBJ2-2|TRBV9|NA|TRBD2
TGTGCCAGCAGCGTAGAGCCTAGCGGGGGAGACGGGGAGCTGTTTTTT
CASSVEPSGGDGELFF
>TRBJ2-5|TRBV9|NA|TRBD1
TGTGCCAGCAGCCTCGGGACAGGGGGCGTCCGGGAGACCCAGTACTTC
CASSLGTGGVRETQYF
>TRBJ2-3|TRBV7-7|NA|TRBD1
TGTGCTAGCAGCTTAGCGCCCGGGACAGGGGGCACAGATACGCAGTATTTT
CASSLAPGTGGTDTQYF
>TRBJ1-5|TRBV2|NA|TRBD1
TGTGCCAGCAGCGTCTTACCGGGACAGGGGACTAGCAATCAGCCCCAGCATTTT
CASSVLPGQGTSNQPQHF
>TRBJ2-1|TRBV7-9|NA|TRBD1
TGTGCCAGCAGTTGGACAGGGCCTTCCTACAATGAGCAGTTCTTC
CASSWTGPSYNEQFF
>TRBJ2-1|TRBV10-1|few|NA
TGCGCCAGCAGTGACCCCGGGACACGAACTGGCAATGAGCAGTTCTTC
CASSDPGTRTGNEQFF
>TRBJ2-5|TRBV15|many|NA
TGTGCCACCAGCGAAATGGGACTGGGGGAGACCCAGTACTTC
CATSEMGLGETQYF
>TRBJ1-5|TRBV7-8|NA|NA
TGTGCCAGCAGACGTTTCGGTAGCAATCAGCCCCAGCATTTT
CASRRFGSNQPQHF
>TRBJ1-5|TRBV28|NA|NA
TGTGCCAGCAGTTTCTATCAGCCCCAGCATTTT
CASSFYQPQHF
>TRBJ1-6|TRBV25-1|NA|NA
TGTGCCAGCAGTGACCCCCTAATAACAGGGCTGGATTCACCCCTCCACTTT
CASSDPLITGLDSPLHF
>TRBJ1-1|TRBV11-2|NA|TRBD1
TGTGCCAGCAGCCCTACAGGGGCGAGGAACACTGAAGCTTTCTTT
CASSPTGARNTEAFF
>TRBJ1-2|TRBV19|NA|NA
TGTGCCAGTAGTATAGATAAATTTTTCACAGGAGATGGCTACACCTTC
CASSIDKFFTGDGYTF
>TRBJ2-5|TRBV11-2|once|TRBD1
TGTGCCAGCAGCTTGCGACGATTGGGACAGGGATCCCAAGAGACCCAGTACTTC
CASSLRRLGQGSQETQYF
>TRBJ2-1|TRBV18|NA|NA
TGTGCCAGCTCACCAACCCACAGTGAGCAGTTCTTC
CASSPTHSEQFF
>TRBJ2-7|TRBV11-1|NA|NA
TGTGCCAGCAGCTTACCTGGGACAATCTACGAGCAGTACTTC
CASSLPGTIYEQYF
>TRBJ2-5|TRBV4-2|NA|TRBD2
TGTGCCAGCAGCCACGAGAGTAGCGGGGGGCGGGAGACCCAGTACTTC
CASSHESSGGRETQYF
>TRBJ2-3|TRBV28|NA|NA
TGTGCCAGCACCTCCCCAGATACGCAGTATTTT
CASTSPDTQYF
>TRBJ2-6|TRBV9|NA|NA
TGTGCCAGCAGCGTAGTGAAGGGGGATGGGGCCAACGTCCTGACTTTC
CASSVVKGDGANVLTF
>TRBJ1-2|TRBV29-1|NA|TRBD1
TGCAGCGTTGAATTGACAGGGGTTTATGGCTACACCTTC
CSVELTGVYGYTF
>TRBJ1-1|TRBV28|NA|NA
TGTGCCAGCAGCCCCCGCAGGAAGAACACTGAAGCTTTCTTT
CASSPRRKNTEAFF
>TRBJ2-2|TRBV29-1|NA|TRBD1
TGCAGCGTTGCAGGGGGCGTGAACACCGGGGAGCTGTTTTTT
CSVAGGVNTGELFF
>TRBJ1-4|TRBV7-9|NA|NA
TGTGCCAGCAGTTTCAGGGCGAATGTGGAAAAACTGTTTTTT
CASSFRANVEKLFF
>TRBJ2-7|TRBV27|NA|TRBD1
TGTGCCAGCAGTACCCGTCCAGGGGGCTACGAGCAGTACTTC
CASSTRPGGYEQYF
>TRBJ1-6|TRBV27|NA|NA
TGTGCCAGCAGTTCGGGGACTTATAATTCACCCCTCCACTTT
CASSSGTYNSPLHF
>TRBJ1-6|TRBV6-5|many|NA
TGTGCCAGCAGTTACTCATCGAGCTCCTATAATTCACCCCTCCACTTT
CASSYSSSSYNSPLHF
>TRBJ2-7|TRBV4-3|NA|NA
TGCGCCAGCAGCCAAGATGTCAGTGACTCCTACGAGCAGTACTTC
CASSQDVSDSYEQYF
>TRBJ2-2|TRBV4-3|NA|TRBD2
TGCGCCAGCAGCCAAGTGGGTAGCGGGGTAGGCACCGGGGAGCTGTTTTTT
CASSQVGSGVGTGELFF
>TRBJ1-1|TRBV30|NA|NA
TGTGCCTGGGTCCCCACTGGAGGAAACACTGAAGCTTTCTTT
CAWVPTGGNTEAFF
>TRBJ1-1|TRBV6-6|NA|NA
TGTGCCATCCGACTCAGCACAACGAACACTGAAGCTTTCTTT
CAIRLSTTNTEAFF
>TRBJ2-7|TRBV15|NA|TRBD1
TGTGCCACCAGCAGAGCCGGGACAGGGGTTGCCGAGCAGTACTTC
CATSRAGTGVAEQYF
>TRBJ2-2|TRBV14|NA|NA
TGTGCCAGCAGCCAAGATTTTCGGCTAGATTCCGGGGAGCTGTTTTTT
CASSQDFRLDSGELFF
>TRBJ1-5|TRBV12-5|once|NA
TGTGCTAGTGCTATACAGGGACAAGAGCAGCATTTT
CASAIQGQEQHF
>TRBJ1-5|TRBV19|NA|TRBD1
TGTGCCAGTATCCGAACAGGGGCGCAGAGCAATCAGCCCCAGCATTTT
CASIRTGAQSNQPQHF
>TRBJ1-5|TRBV11-2|few|NA
TGTGCCAGCAGCTCGAGCAGGGAAAGGGGTCAGCCCCAGCATTTT
CASSSSRERGQPQHF
>TRBJ1-2|TRBV15|NA|NA
TGTGCCACCAGCAGAGTCGGCGGGTCTCAGTATGGCTACACCTTC
CATSRVGGSQYGYTF
>TRBJ1-6|TRBV10-2|NA|NA
TGCGCCACTCGGGGGGTTTCTAATTCACCCCTCCACTTT
CATRGVSNSPLHF
>TRBJ2-3|TRBV27|NA|TRBD2
TGTGCCAGCGGAAGGGCGGGGGGGGAACATACGCAGTATTTT
CASGRAGGEHTQYF
>TRBJ2-5|TRBV19|NA|TRBD2
TGTGCCAGTAGTATTACCGGGGGGGCGCTTGGCCAAGAGACCCAGTACTTC
CASSITGGALGQETQYF
>TRBJ2-5|TRBV11-3|NA|NA
TGTGCCAGCAGCCAGGGTCCTGCTGAGACCCAGTACTTC
CASSQGPAETQYF
>TRBJ2-2|TRBV5-1|NA|NA
TGCGCCAGCAGCTTGGTCTTGAACACCGGGGAGCTGTTTTTT
CASSLVLNTGELFF
>TRBJ1-1|TRBV2|NA|NA
TGTGCCAGCAGTGAATCCCCTGGGAGGGAAGCTTTCTTT
CASSESPGREAFF